This T cell receptor (beta chain) was sequenced in a study of human T cells and chemical hapten exposure. This clonotype was detected many times. The V gene's germline CDR1 is MDHEN and CDR2 SYDVKM. V shed 5 bases and J 6 bases; nucleotides not matched to a gene: 6. The CDR3 totals 13 residues. Time point of the sample: patch test 1, 2 weeks after DPC sensitization. Treatment in this sample: therapeutic diphenylcyclopropenone sensitization with weekly scalp DPC. Before extraction, the whole blood was not fractionated, and total RNA was taken from it. TCRdb itself ran the RACE reads through MiXCR, one entry per CDR3 protein. The table lists fewer than 45,000 distinct CDR3 sequences, over 3.5% of them singletons.

The sequences come from whole blood, collected in connection with sensitization to the hapten diphenylcyclopropenone (DPC). V usage is TRBV28 and J usage is TRBJ1-2, with 7 bases lining up with TRBD1. The source of this sequence is a man aged 50-60 years with alopecia areata. Some clones in this sample may be carry-over from other donors' samples. The CDR3: CASSTGERNGYTF. The CDR3 DNA reads TGTGCCAGCAGTACAGGGGAACGGAATGGCTACACCTTC.